The next 13 T cell receptor beta chains were all read from a single sample in a study of cytomegalovirus exposure and HLA in healthy donors. The assay was immunoSEQ multiplex PCR, and TCRdb's table has in-frame clones only and misses some. The sample shows about 74,000 clones, less than 95% of them seen only once. The sequenced sample was PBMCs. The receptors were gathered from a woman aged 18-29 years in good health and CMV-seropositive.

V and J are TRBV18 and TRBJ1-5; TRBD1 aligns across 10 bases. The germline CDR1 and CDR2 sequences are KGHSH and LQKENI. The CDR3 covers 14 residues. J was trimmed by 7 bases and V by 3 bases; bases with no gene match: 3. CDR3 DNA sequence: TGTGCCAGCTCACCGGGACAGGGGTGGCAGCCCCAGCATTTT. Amino acid sequence: CASSPGQGWQPQHF.

The V and J genes are TRBV18 and TRBJ1-4, with D hard to call. This CDR3 is 16 amino acids long. The germline V and J ends were trimmed by 1 base and 0 bases, with 9 bases remaining between them. Germline CDR1 is KGHSH and CDR2 is LQKENI. DNA for the CDR3: TGTGCCAGCTCACCACAAATCAGTGCAACTAATGAAAAACTGTTTTTT. It specifies CASSPQISATNEKLFF.

The chain uses TRBV4-2 and TRBJ2-7, with TRBD2 identical over 13 bases. The CDR3 totals 18 residues. Germline V gene sequence: CDR1 LGHNA, CDR2 YNFKEQ. V lost 0 bases to trimming and J lost 5 bases; unmatched junction nucleotides: 10. The CDR3 sequence is CASSQDPTSGRVGDEQYF. The CDR3 DNA reads TGTGCCAGCAGCCAAGATCCCACTAGCGGGAGGGTCGGGGACGAGCAGTACTTC.

This chain joins TRBV7-6 and TRBJ2-5; 13 nucleotides match TRBD2. Per the germline V gene, CDR1 is SGHVS and CDR2 is FNYEAQ. Losses at the gene ends were 6 bases for V and 4 bases for J; bases not matched to a gene: 11. The CDR3 length is 17 residues. CDR3 in DNA: TGTGCCAGCAGTCCGGGACTAGCGGGGCCCCTAAGAGAGACCCAGTACTTC. It encodes CASSPGLAGPLRETQYF. Full variable domain (remainder filled in from reference TRBV7-6 and TRBJ2-5): GAGVSQSPRYKVTKRGQDVALRCDPISGHVSLYWYRQALGQGPEFLTYFNYEAQQDKSGLPNDRFSAERPEGSISTLTIQRTEQRDSAMYRCASSPGLAGPLRETQYFGPGTRLLVL.

The chain couples TRBV7-8 to TRBJ1-1; tentative D call: TRBD1 (5 bases). Trimming took off 7 bases at V and 4 bases at J, with 16 bases between the two ends. Germline V gives CDR1 SGHVS, CDR2 FQNEAQ. The CDR3 contains 14 residues. The CDR3 protein is CASTPGGLGTEAFF. CDR3 nucleotides: TGTGCCAGCACACCGGGGGGGTTGGGCACTGAAGCTTTCTTT.

V usage is TRBV4-1 and J usage is TRBJ2-2, with D possibly TRBD1 on 5 matching bases. The CDR3 extends over 14 amino acids. V was trimmed by 5 bases and J by 0 bases, leaving 7 bases between them. From germline, CDR1 is MGHRA and CDR2 YSYEKL. The CDR3 region has the DNA TGCGCCAGCAGCAGGGGCTCGAACACCGGGGAGCTGTTTTTT. Amino acid sequence: CASSRGSNTGELFF.

In its sample, this clone was seen once. The J gene is TRBJ2-5, the V gene TRBV7-2; 14 nucleotides match TRBD2. CDR1 and CDR2 from the germline V gene are SGHTA and FQGNSA. The CDR3 extends over 17 amino acids. With 4 bases clipped from V and 4 bases from J, the junction kept 8 bases outside the gene matches. Here the CDR3 DNA reads TGTGCCAGCAGCTCGCGACTAGCGGGGGGGCGTACAGAGACCCAGTACTTC. Protein sequence: CASSSRLAGGRTETQYF.

The CDR3 sequence: CASSSGTGITGELFF. The CDR3 DNA reads TGTGCCAGCAGTTCAGGGACAGGGATCACCGGGGAGCTGTTTTTT. This sequence joins TRBV27 and TRBJ2-2, with TRBD1 matching 9 bases. Germline CDR1 and CDR2: MNHEY and SMNVEV (reference sequence). Trimming removed 4 bases from V and 4 bases from J; junction bases left unmatched: 4. CDR3 length equals 15 residues.

This chain links TRBV5-1 with TRBJ2-7; D is unresolved. This CDR3 spans 14 amino acids. Trimming pared 3 bases from V and 0 bases from J, leaving 10 bases between. Germline loops: CDR1 SGHRS, CDR2 YFSETQ. The chain's CDR3 is CASSSTTSSYEQYF. The CDR3 DNA sequence: TGCGCCAGCAGCTCTACCACGAGCTCCTACGAGCAGTACTTC.

The chain's CDR3 is CASSPTSGARNEQFF. The CDR3 nucleotides read TGTGCCAGCAGCCCCACTAGCGGGGCCCGCAATGAGCAGTTCTTC. The rearrangement joins TRBV7-3 to TRBJ2-1; 10 nucleotides align to TRBD2. V lost 5 bases, J lost 6 bases, and 7 bases stayed unmatched. The CDR3 has 15 residues. Germline lookup yields CDR1 SGHTA and CDR2 FQGTGA.

The chain couples TRBV5-1 to TRBJ2-3; weak D call: TRBD2 (6 bases). The ends were cut back, 5 bases at V and 5 bases at J, with 12 bases in the middle. Germline CDR1 and CDR2: SGHRS and YFSETQ. The CDR3 consists of 13 residues. The chain's CDR3 is CASRLPGEDTQYF. DNA of the CDR3: TGCGCCAGCAGACTGCCGGGAGAAGATACGCAGTATTTT.

The J gene is TRBJ2-7, the V gene TRBV27; 8 bases agree with TRBD1. Trimming cost V 3 bases and J 3 bases; bases outside gene matches: 7. Per germline, CDR1 MNHEY and CDR2 SMNVEV (reference sequence). This CDR3 region has 15 residues. The DNA of the CDR3 is TGTGCCAGCAGTTTCTCCCGCGGACAGGGCTACGAGCAGTACTTC. Its protein product is CASSFSRGQGYEQYF.

This sequence joins TRBV5-1 and TRBJ2-1; TRBD1 might be the D (5 bases). Trimming removed 2 bases at V and 10 bases at J, with 10 bases between. Per germline, CDR1 SGHRS and CDR2 YFSETQ. CDR3 length equals 12 residues. The CDR3, as DNA: TGCGCCAGCAGCTTAGGGGTCCCGGAGCAGTTCTTC. Its protein is CASSLGVPEQFF.